A selection of T cell receptor beta chains follows, all from one sample in a study of OX40 agonist ivuxolimab in advanced cancers. Profiled with immunoSEQ multiplex PCR; TCRdb holds only in-frame clones, not every one. In the table there are 50,000 to 65,000 clones, approximately 89% of which are singletons. The material was CD4+ or CD8+ T cells sorted from blood, obtained in a trial of the OX40 agonist ivuxolimab. These receptors were obtained from an adult with an advanced solid tumor such as melanoma, head and neck, liver or kidney cancer. CDR3s include the opening cysteine and the closing phenylalanine or tryptophan. The D gene is left open where the match is weak. Clone size appears in some rows only: once, few, many, or a class for an expanded clone.

-,19,-,TRBJ2-2,TRBV30,TGTGCCTGGAGTGTAAATTATGTCGGTGCAGGGAAGAACACCGGGGAGCTGTTTTTT,CAWSVNYVGAGKNTGELFF
-,18,-,TRBJ1-5,TRBV6-1,TGTGCCAGCAGTGAAGCGGCGACACCCGGGACACTTAATCAGCCCCAGCATTTT,CASSEAATPGTLNQPQHF
-,17,-,TRBJ1-3,TRBV9,TGTGCCAGCAGCGTAGACATCGACAGCACCTCTGGAAACACCATATATTTT,CASSVDIDSTSGNTIYF
-,15,-,TRBJ1-2,TRBV9,TGTGCCAGCAGCCTAACTTCGGACCAGGCCTATGGCTACACCTTC,CASSLTSDQAYGYTF
-,13,-,TRBJ2-5,TRBV29-1,TGCAGCGTTGAATTCAGGGTCCAAGAGACCCAGTACTTC,CSVEFRVQETQYF
-,13,once,TRBJ1-1,TRBV29-1,TGCAGCGAGTCGGACGGGCACAACACTGAAGCTTTCTTT,CSESDGHNTEAFF
TRBD1,14,once,TRBJ1-2,TRBV10-3,TGTGCCATCAGTGGACGGACAGGGGAATATGGCTACACCTTC,CAISGRTGEYGYTF
-,18,-,TRBJ1-2,TRBV5-8,TGTGCCAGCAGCCCACCGCAGGAAACCAGGTCCCTTTACAGTGGCTACACCTTC,CASSPPQETRSLYSGYTF
-,12,-,TRBJ2-7,TRBV7-9,TGTGCCAGCAGCTCTACCCGCTACGAGCAGTACTTC,CASSSTRYEQYF
-,14,-,TRBJ1-3,TRBV2,TGTGCCAGCAGTGGCCAGGGCACTGGAAACACCATATATTTT,CASSGQGTGNTIYF
TRBD2,17,once,TRBJ2-2,TRBV19,TGTGCCAGTAACACGGGACTAGCGGGAGTTAACACCGGGGAGCTGTTTTTT,CASNTGLAGVNTGELFF
-,14,once,TRBJ2-1,TRBV7-8,TGTGCCAGCAGCTTCGCACAGGGCTACAATGAGCAGTTCTTC,CASSFAQGYNEQFF
-,15,-,TRBJ2-1,TRBV7-3,TGTGCCAGCAGTTTAAAGCCCAGCTCCTACAATGAGCAGTTCTTC,CASSLKPSSYNEQFF
-,11,few,TRBJ2-3,TRBV28,TGTGCCAGCAGTTCCGACCGTGGGCAGTATTTT,CASSSDRGQYF
TRBD1,16,-,TRBJ2-1,TRBV15,TGTGCCACCAGCAGGGCACACGGACAGGGAGGCAATGAGCAGTTCTTC,CATSRAHGQGGNEQFF
-,15,-,TRBJ2-7,TRBV27,TGTGCCAGCAGTTTATCATCTCGGATTGCCTACGAGCAGTACTTC,CASSLSSRIAYEQYF
-,14,-,TRBJ2-7,TRBV10-3,TGTGCCATCAGTGATAGGGACACCGCCTACGAGCAGTACTTC,CAISDRDTAYEQYF
-,14,once,TRBJ1-3,TRBV30,TGTGCCTGGAGTGTAGGGGACTCTGGAAACACCATATATTTT,CAWSVGDSGNTIYF
-,14,-,TRBJ2-2,TRBV19,TGTGCCAGTAGTACTCAGGGTAGCACCGGGGAGCTGTTTTTT,CASSTQGSTGELFF
-,15,-,TRBJ2-1,TRBV28,TGTGCCAGCAGCGCCGTAAGATGGAGCAGCAATGAGCAGTTCTTC,CASSAVRWSSNEQFF
TRBD2,14,-,TRBJ2-4,TRBV15,TGTGCCACCAGCAGGGGACTAGCGGAAAACATTCAGTACTTC,CATSRGLAENIQYF
-,17,-,TRBJ1-1,TRBV7-8,TGTGCCAGCAGCCCCTCGGGGGCCGTGAGATCGAACACTGAAGCTTTCTTT,CASSPSGAVRSNTEAFF
-,14,-,TRBJ1-5,TRBV10-3,TGTGCCATCAGTGAGTCAGCAAGCAATCAGCCCCAGCATTTT,CAISESASNQPQHF
TRBD1,19,-,TRBJ1-2,TRBV19,TGTGCCAGTAGTATTGAAGGGGTCGCAGGGGGGACCTCTAACTATGGCTACACCTTC,CASSIEGVAGGTSNYGYTF
-,16,-,TRBJ2-1,TRBV9,TGTGCCAGCAGCGTAGCTGGGGCTTTTTTATACAATGAGCAGTTCTTC,CASSVAGAFLYNEQFF
-,14,-,TRBJ2-7,TRBV2,TGTGCCAGCAATCCAGACAGGAGCTCCTACGAGCAGTACTTC,CASNPDRSSYEQYF
TRBD1,15,few,TRBJ2-2,TRBV6-6,TGTGCCAGCAGTAAGGGACAGGGGAACACCGGGGAGCTGTTTTTT,CASSKGQGNTGELFF
-,12,-,TRBJ2-7,TRBV7-2,TGTGCCAGCAGCTACCTCGGGTACGAGCAGTACTTC,CASSYLGYEQYF
-,13,-,TRBJ2-5,TRBV5-6,TGTGCCAGCAGCCTTCTGTGGGAAGAGACCCAGTACTTC,CASSLLWEETQYF
TRBD2,14,-,TRBJ2-3,TRBV29-1,TGCAGCGTAAGACTAGCGGGGAGGGTAGATACGCAGTATTTT,CSVRLAGRVDTQYF
TRBD2,13,-,TRBJ2-1,TRBV2,TGTGCCAGCAGTACTAGCGGGAGCAATGAGCAGTTCTTC,CASSTSGSNEQFF
-,14,-,TRBJ2-4,TRBV9,TGTGCCAGCAGCGTAGTTCCCAGGGGGGGCATTCAGTACTTC,CASSVVPRGGIQYF
-,16,few,TRBJ1-1,TRBV2,TGTGCCAGCAGTGTTTCGGGTGGAAACTTGAACACTGAAGCTTTCTTT,CASSVSGGNLNTEAFF
-,12,-,TRBJ1-2,TRBV11-1,TGTGCCAGCAGCTTAGTTGGCAGGGTACCCACCTTC,CASSLVGRVPTF
TRBD2,16,-,TRBJ2-1,TRBV5-4,TGTGCCAGCAGCTGGACTAGCGGGAGCTCCTACAATGAGCAGTTCTTC,CASSWTSGSSYNEQFF
-,15,once,TRBJ1-5,TRBV19,TGTGCCAGTAGTCTAACCGGGAACACTAATCAGCCCCAGCATTTT,CASSLTGNTNQPQHF
-,15,-,TRBJ2-5,TRBV18,TGTGCCAGCTCACCATCGGGTACAGGCCAAGAGACCCAGTACTTC,CASSPSGTGQETQYF
TRBD1,11,-,TRBJ2-5,TRBV20-1,TGCAGTGCGTCGAACAGGGGCGCCCAGTACTTC,CSASNRGAQYF
TRBD1,14,-,TRBJ1-3,TRBV19,TGTGCCAGTATAAAGGACAGGGCTGGAAACACCATATATTTT,CASIKDRAGNTIYF
TRBD2,12,-,TRBJ2-5,TRBV5-6,TGTGCAAATAGCGGGACTCAAGAGACCCAGTACTTC,CANSGTQETQYF
TRBD2,14,-,TRBJ2-5,TRBV27,TGTGCCAGCAGTCCACTTAGCGGGCAAGAGACCCAGTACTTC,CASSPLSGQETQYF
TRBD1,15,few,TRBJ2-7,TRBV11-2,TGTGCCAGCAGCAGCATCACAGGGGGTCGCTACGAGCAGTACTTC,CASSSITGGRYEQYF
-,13,-,TRBJ2-2,TRBV27,TGTGCCAGCAGTTTAGAGGAGACCGGGGAGCTGTTTTTT,CASSLEETGELFF
-,12,-,TRBJ2-2,TRBV5-8,TGTGCCAGCAGCTTGTACACCGGGGAGCTGTTTTTT,CASSLYTGELFF
-,15,-,TRBJ2-5,TRBV28,TGTGCCAGCAGCTACCGGGACCTATTCCAAGAGACCCAGTACTTC,CASSYRDLFQETQYF
TRBD1,15,-,TRBJ2-1,TRBV5-4,TGTGCCAGCAGCTTGGGACACAGGGGAAGAAATGAGCAGTTCTTC,CASSLGHRGRNEQFF
-,13,few,TRBJ2-2,TRBV5-6,TGTGCCAGCAAGATAAGGGGGTCCGGGGAGCTGTTTTTT,CASKIRGSGELFF
-,15,-,TRBJ2-3,TRBV11-2,TGTGCCAGCAGGAGTAATCACCGAAGCACAGATACGCAGTATTTT,CASRSNHRSTDTQYF
-,15,few,TRBJ2-1,TRBV5-6,TGTGCCAGCAGCTTGGCGTTGGGGGGATACAATGAGCAGTTCTTC,CASSLALGGYNEQFF
-,11,-,TRBJ2-2,TRBV30,TGTGCCTGGAGTGTACTCAGGGAGCTGTTTTTT,CAWSVLRELFF
TRBD1,12,-,TRBJ2-7,TRBV30,TGTGCCTTGGACAGGAGCTCCTACGAGCAGTACTTC,CALDRSSYEQYF
-,12,-,TRBJ2-2,TRBV19,TGTGCCAGTACCGAATACACCGGGGAGCTGTTTTTT,CASTEYTGELFF
TRBD1,14,-,TRBJ2-7,TRBV5-4,TGTGCCAGCAGCCGGACAGGGAACTCCTACGAGCAGTACTTC,CASSRTGNSYEQYF
-,13,-,TRBJ2-7,TRBV28,TGTGCCAGCAGCCCCGGACAATCCTACGAGCAGTACTTC,CASSPGQSYEQYF
TRBD1,14,-,TRBJ1-5,TRBV4-3,TGCGCCAGCAGCCAGGGACAGGGCAATCAGCCCCAGCATTTT,CASSQGQGNQPQHF
-,13,-,TRBJ2-6,TRBV11-2,TGTGCCAGCAGTAATTCTGGGGCCAACGTCCTGACTTTC,CASSNSGANVLTF